This passage covers 32 T cell receptor beta chains from one sample sequenced in a study of blood T cell repertoires in COVID-19. Clones were sequenced by immunoSEQ multiplex PCR, and TCRdb holds only the in-frame ones, with some missing. The data hold about 270,000 clones, with around 82% observed a single time. Sequencing was done on a sample of peripheral blood. The receptors shown here come from a woman aged 45-60 years who had recovered from COVID-19.

The chain joins TRBV12-3 or TRBV12-4 to TRBJ1-1; possibly TRBD1 for D (5 bases). The CDR3 runs to 13 residues. V gave up 4 bases and J gave up 1 base, with 7 bases separating them. The CDR3 DNA is TGTGCCAGCAGTTGGGGCCCGAACACTGAAGCTTTCTTT. Amino acids: CASSWGPNTEAFF.

This chain connects TRBV7-2 to TRBJ1-1, with TRBD1 as a possible D gene (5 bases). Per germline, CDR1 SGHTA and CDR2 FQGNSA. The CDR3 is 16 residues long. Trimming cost V 1 base and J 0 bases, with 12 bases left between them. CDR3 residues: CASSLGGRGMNTEAFF. DNA for the CDR3: TGTGCCAGCAGCTTAGGAGGGAGGGGAATGAACACTGAAGCTTTCTTT.

This clone was observed a handful of times. The CDR3 nucleotides read TGTGCCAGCAGCTTAAACAATTACTATGGCTACACCTTC. This sequence encodes CASSLNNYYGYTF. This chain uses TRBV11-1 with TRBJ1-2; the D is unclear. V lost 2 bases, J lost 3 bases, and 7 bases lay in between. The germline V gene has CDR1 SGHAT and CDR2 FQDESV (reference sequence). The CDR3 spans 13 residues.

This chain uses TRBV5-6 with TRBJ2-1; tentatively, D is TRBD2 (5 bases). The CDR3 runs 18 residues. Trimming removed 0 bases at V and 0 bases at J, with 16 bases between. Germline loops: CDR1 SGHDT, CDR2 YYEEEE. CDR3 DNA sequence: TGTGCCAGCAGCTTGGTGGCTAGCCGGATAAGCTCCTACAATGAGCAGTTCTTC. This encodes CASSLVASRISSYNEQFF.

The chain has TRBV15 and TRBJ2-3, with 7 bases matching TRBD2. Germline CDR1 is LNHNV and CDR2 is YYDKDF (reference sequence). V lost 1 base to trimming and J lost 0 bases; unmatched junction nucleotides: 4. This CDR3 is built from 16 residues. The CDR3 region has the DNA TGTGCCACCAGCAGAGGAGGGAGGGATAGCACAGATACGCAGTATTTT. It yields the protein CATSRGGRDSTDTQYF.

The CDR3 here is CASDTSSYNEQFF. The CDR3 bases are TGTGCCTCGGACACCAGCTCCTACAATGAGCAGTTCTTC. This chain joins TRBV2 and TRBJ2-1, with a possible D match to TRBD1 (5 bases). V lost 11 bases and J lost 0, with 11 bases in between. This CDR3 has 13 amino acids. Germline CDR1 reads SNHLY; CDR2 reads FYNNEI.

The V call is TRBV7-8, the J call TRBJ2-3; 13 bases agree with TRBD2. The CDR3 runs to 15 residues. With V trimmed by 6 bases and J by 6 bases, 6 bases remained unmatched. The germline CDR1 and CDR2 sequences are SGHVS and FQNEAQ. CDR3 region: CASRLLAGGLDTQYF. CDR3 DNA: TGTGCCAGCAGATTACTAGCGGGAGGGCTCGATACGCAGTATTTT.

For the CDR3, the DNA is TGTGCCTGGAGTCTCCGGGGGGGGGCACACTACGAGCAGTACTTC. Translation: CAWSLRGGAHYEQYF. This sequence joins TRBV30 and TRBJ2-7; 8 bases map to TRBD2. The CDR3 consists of 15 residues. Germline CDR1 and CDR2: GTSNPN and SVGIG (reference sequence). Trimming at V came to 2 bases and at J to 3 bases, leaving 9 bases not matched to a gene. Complete variable domain (other parts from reference TRBV30 and TRBJ2-7): SQTIHQWPATLVQPVGSPLSLECTVEGTSNPNLYWYRQAAGRGLQLLFYSVGIGQISSEVPQNLSASRPQDRQFILSSKKLLLSDSGFYLCAWSLRGGAHYEQYFGPGTRLTVT.

The CDR3 region has the DNA TGTGCCAGCAGTTACCCAGGGGACGAGCAGTACTTC. Translated, it gives CASSYPGDEQYF. This chain uses TRBV6-2 or TRBV6-3 with TRBJ2-7, with D tentatively TRBD1 (6 bases). Trimming took 2 bases from V and 5 from J, leaving 7 bases between them. The length of the CDR3 is 12 residues. Germline CDR1 is MNHEY and CDR2 is SVGEGT.

The table lists this clone with a few counts. In nucleotides, the CDR3 is TGTGCCAGCAGCTTAGAACAGGAAATTAATGAAAAACTGTTTTTT. Translated: CASSLEQEINEKLFF. V and J are TRBV7-9 and TRBJ1-4; TRBD1 is a possible D gene (5 bases). Trimming left V 1 base short and J 4 bases short, with 10 bases between. The CDR3 extends over 15 amino acids. Looked up from germline, CDR1 is SEHNR and CDR2 is FQNEAQ (reference sequence). Looking up the rest from reference TRBV7-9 and TRBJ1-4 gives the full variable domain: DTGVSQNPRHKITKRGQNVTFRCDPISEHNRLYWYRQTLGQGPEFLTYFQNEAQLEKSRLLSDRFSAERPKGSFSTLEIQRTEQGDSAMYLCASSLEQEINEKLFFGSGTQLSVL.

This clone showed up just a few times. At the DNA level, this CDR3 is encoded by other sequences in the same sample as well. V gene TRBV18 combines with J gene TRBJ2-7; 9 bases are shared with TRBD1. The J segment lost 3 bases and the V segment lost 3 bases, leaving 3 bases of the junction unmatched. The length of the CDR3 is 14 residues. Per germline, CDR1 KGHSH and CDR2 LQKENI. CDR3 residues: CASSPGQGSYEQYF. CDR3 in DNA: TGTGCCAGCTCACCGGGACAGGGTAGCTACGAGCAGTACTTC.

The J gene is TRBJ1-1, the V gene TRBV3-1 (or the pseudogene TRBV3-2); D perhaps matches TRBD1 (5 bases). This CDR3 comprises 17 residues. CDR1 is LGHDT and CDR2 is YNNKEL in the germline V gene (reference sequence). V gave up 1 base and J gave up 1 base, with 16 bases separating them. CDR3 residues: CASSQAGRSLENTEAFF. CDR3 bases: TGTGCCAGCAGCCAAGCAGGGAGGAGTCTGGAGAACACTGAAGCTTTCTTT.

This chain uses TRBV29-1 with TRBJ2-3; D gene uncertain. V lost 3 bases and J lost 0, with 10 bases in between. The CDR3 has 14 amino acids. Germline V gene lookup returns CDR1 SQVTM and CDR2 ANQGSEA. The CDR3: CSVEGRSSTDTQYF. CDR3 coding DNA: TGCAGCGTTGAGGGCAGGTCTAGCACAGATACGCAGTATTTT.

This chain joins TRBV5-1 and TRBJ2-1; D call uncertain. Germline CDR1 and CDR2: SGHRS and YFSETQ. The CDR3 consists of 12 residues. Trimming stripped 5 bases from V and 5 bases from J, with 8 bases between. This chain's CDR3 is CASRRTDNEQFF. CDR3 DNA sequence: TGCGCCAGCAGGAGAACTGACAATGAGCAGTTCTTC.

As for this clone: Within the sample, other DNA sequences also encode this same CDR3. The CDR3 loop reads CASSLRQGTGELFF. The CDR3 region has the DNA TGCGCCAGCAGCTTGCGACAGGGCACCGGGGAGCTGTTTTTT. The rearrangement joins TRBV5-1 to TRBJ2-2; 7 nucleotides match TRBD1. CDR1 and CDR2 (germline): SGHRS, YFSETQ. The CDR3 length is 14 residues. Unmatched junction bases numbered 1, after V lost 1 base and J lost 4 bases. Filled out from reference TRBV5-1 and TRBJ2-2, the complete variable domain reads KAGVTQTPRYLIKTRGQQVTLSCSPISGHRSVSWYQQTPGQGLQFLFEYFSETQRNKGNFPGRFSGRQFSNSRSEMNVSTLELGDSALYLCASSLRQGTGELFFGEGSRLTVL.

The V and J genes are TRBV5-1 and TRBJ2-3; 9 nucleotides match TRBD2. Per the germline V gene, CDR1 is SGHRS and CDR2 is YFSETQ. J gave up 2 bases and V 0 bases, and 4 bases lay outside the gene matches. The CDR3 extends over 16 amino acids. The DNA for the CDR3 is TGCGCCAGCAGCTTGGGGTCTAGCGGGGTCACAGATACGCAGTATTTT. This gives the protein CASSLGSSGVTDTQYF.

Concerning this clone itself: Other DNA sequences in the sample encode the same CDR3. The genes are TRBV6-5 and TRBJ2-5, with 9 bases fitting TRBD1. Per germline, CDR1 MNHEY and CDR2 SVGAGI. The CDR3 spans 14 residues. V shed 6 bases and J 2 bases; nucleotides not matched to a gene: 4. CDR3 region: CASSRGTGQETQYF. CDR3 DNA: TGTGCCAGCAGCCGAGGGACAGGGCAAGAGACCCAGTACTTC.

About this clone: Distinct nucleotide sequences in the sample also encode this CDR3. The V and J genes are TRBV5-1 and TRBJ2-7, with 10 nucleotides matching TRBD2. The J segment lost 0 bases and the V segment lost 2 bases, leaving 2 bases of the junction unmatched. Germline V gene data show CDR1 as SGHRS and CDR2 as YFSETQ. The CDR3 contains 15 residues. The CDR3 reads CASSLLAGSSYEQYF. CDR3 coding DNA: TGCGCCAGCAGCTTACTAGCGGGGAGCTCCTACGAGCAGTACTTC.

The chain employs TRBV24-1 and TRBJ2-1; no reliable D call. CDR1 and CDR2 (germline): KGHDR, SFDVKD. CDR3 length: 14 residues. V gave up 1 base and J gave up 5 bases, with 8 bases separating them. The CDR3 coding sequence is TGTGCCACCAGTGATTTTACAGTAAACAATGAGCAGTTCTTC. It translates to CATSDFTVNNEQFF.

V and J are TRBV11-3 and TRBJ2-7; 12 nucleotides line up with TRBD2. The CDR3 length is 17 residues. Germline values: CDR1 SGHNT, CDR2 YENEEA. The ends lost 5 bases at V and 4 bases at J; junction bases unmatched: 12. The CDR3 DNA is TGTGCCAGCAGCAAAGTGGCTAGCGGGAGGGCCGTGTACGAGCAGTACTTC. Protein product: CASSKVASGRAVYEQYF.

This clone was counted once. The genes are TRBV5-1 and TRBJ1-3; 10 bases fit TRBD1. This CDR3 contains 17 residues. V lost 5 bases to trimming and J lost 4 bases; unmatched junction nucleotides: 12. Germline CDR1 and CDR2: SGHRS and YFSETQ. Here the CDR3 reads CASRRGDRGPRGNTIYF. The CDR3 DNA reads as TGCGCCAGCAGGCGAGGGGACAGGGGCCCACGAGGAAACACCATATATTTT.

This clone was detected only once. The genes are TRBV5-5 and TRBJ2-1; 9 bases align to TRBD2. The ends lost 5 bases at V and 0 bases at J; junction bases unmatched: 6. Per the germline V gene, CDR1 is SGHKS and CDR2 is YYEKEE (reference sequence). The length of the CDR3 is 16 residues. The CDR3 coding sequence is TGTGCCAGCAGTTATCGGACTAGCGCCTCCTACAATGAGCAGTTCTTC. It encodes CASSYRTSASYNEQFF.

This clone was found a few times. V gene TRBV6-5 combines with J gene TRBJ1-4; possibly TRBD1 for D (5 bases). The germline V and J ends were trimmed by 6 bases and 4 bases, with 15 bases remaining between them. Per germline, CDR1 MNHEY and CDR2 SVGAGI. The CDR3 totals 15 residues. DNA for the CDR3: TGTGCCAGCAGAAGGAGGGGTGGGGTTAATGAAAAACTGTTTTTT. Translating gives CASRRRGGVNEKLFF.

The chain is built from TRBV18 and TRBJ2-1; TRBD2 matches 9 bases. CDR3 length: 16 amino acids. The V gene's germline CDR1 is KGHSH and CDR2 LQKENI. The trim removed 2 bases at V and 6 bases at J, leaving 8 bases unmatched. The DNA of the CDR3 is TGTGCCAGCTCACCAGGGACTAGCCTCAAACTCAATGAGCAGTTCTTC. Translated, it gives CASSPGTSLKLNEQFF. Variable domain in full (rest from reference TRBV18 and TRBJ2-1): NAGVMQNPRHLVRRRGQEARLRCSPMKGHSHVYWYRQLPEEGLKFMVYLQKENIIDESGMPKERFSAEFPKEGPSILRIQQVVRGDSAAYFCASSPGTSLKLNEQFFGPGTRLTVL.

V and J are TRBV4-1 and TRBJ2-3, with a weak D call TRBD1 (6 bases). Germline loops: CDR1 MGHRA, CDR2 YSYEKL. The CDR3 extends over 17 amino acids. The V gene lost 4 bases and the J gene lost 3 bases, with 20 bases spanning the gap. In DNA form, the CDR3 reads TGCGCCAGCAGCCGCAATCCAGGCAGGGGATCAACAGATACGCAGTATTTT. Translated: CASSRNPGRGSTDTQYF.

This clone was seen a single time. This chain uses TRBV15 with TRBJ2-1; 13 bases fit TRBD2. V lost 3 bases, J lost 4 bases, and 3 bases stayed unmatched. Germline-derived CDR1 and CDR2 are LNHNV and YYDKDF (reference sequence). This CDR3 region has 16 residues. CDR3 nucleotide sequence: TGTGCCACCAGCAGTACACTAGCGGGGGGGTACAATGAGCAGTTCTTC. Residues: CATSSTLAGGYNEQFF.

The chain links TRBV4-3 to TRBJ1-4; D is uncertain. Germline V gene sequence: CDR1 LGHNA, CDR2 YSLEER. The CDR3 spans 14 residues. V lost 0 bases and J lost 7, with 9 bases in between. CDR3 in amino acids: CASSQEWPSEKLFF. The CDR3 nucleotides read TGCGCCAGCAGCCAAGAGTGGCCTAGTGAAAAACTGTTTTTT.

V and J are TRBV27 and TRBJ1-5, with TRBD1 as a possible D gene (6 bases). Germline V gene lookup returns CDR1 MNHEY and CDR2 SMNVEV (reference sequence). Deletions cut 6 bases from V and 2 bases from J, with 14 bases between. This CDR3 comprises 15 residues. CDR3 loop: CASSPDRLRNQPQHF. CDR3 bases: TGTGCCAGCAGCCCCGACAGGCTACGCAATCAGCCCCAGCATTTT.

V usage is TRBV7-7 and J usage is TRBJ2-7, with a weak D call TRBD2 (6 bases). With 8 bases removed from V and 7 bases from J, the gap between germline ends came to 6 bases. The CDR3 is 9 amino acids. CDR1 and CDR2 from the germline V gene are SSHAT and FNYEAQ (reference sequence). CDR3 nucleotides: TGTGCCAGCGGGAGGGAGCAGTACTTC. Its protein product is CASGREQYF.

The chain uses TRBV9 and TRBJ2-3; the match to TRBD2 covers 8 bases. Germline loops: CDR1 SGDLS, CDR2 YYNGEE. Trimming removed 2 bases from V and 3 bases from J; junction bases left unmatched: 5. The CDR3 extends over 15 amino acids. CDR3 bases: TGTGCCAGCAGCGTTTTGGAGCGGGAGACAGATACGCAGTATTTT. Protein product: CASSVLERETDTQYF.

The chain joins TRBV2 to TRBJ1-5; D is undetermined. Deletions cut 8 bases from V and 8 bases from J, with 25 bases between. The germline V gene encodes CDR1 SNHLY and CDR2 FYNNEI. CDR3 length equals 16 residues. CDR3 nucleotides: TGTGCCAGCCGGAGGAAGGGTACGAAATTCGCGGAGCCCCAGCATTTT. It specifies CASRRKGTKFAEPQHF.

The V gene is TRBV15, the J gene TRBJ1-4, with D possibly matching TRBD1 (6 bases). With 3 bases removed from V and 9 bases from J, the gap between germline ends came to 11 bases. Germline-derived CDR1 and CDR2 are LNHNV and YYDKDF (reference sequence). This CDR3 is built from 13 residues. In nucleotides, the CDR3 is TGTGCCACCAGCAGTTCAGACAGGCAAAAACTGTTTTTT. It translates to CATSSSDRQKLFF.